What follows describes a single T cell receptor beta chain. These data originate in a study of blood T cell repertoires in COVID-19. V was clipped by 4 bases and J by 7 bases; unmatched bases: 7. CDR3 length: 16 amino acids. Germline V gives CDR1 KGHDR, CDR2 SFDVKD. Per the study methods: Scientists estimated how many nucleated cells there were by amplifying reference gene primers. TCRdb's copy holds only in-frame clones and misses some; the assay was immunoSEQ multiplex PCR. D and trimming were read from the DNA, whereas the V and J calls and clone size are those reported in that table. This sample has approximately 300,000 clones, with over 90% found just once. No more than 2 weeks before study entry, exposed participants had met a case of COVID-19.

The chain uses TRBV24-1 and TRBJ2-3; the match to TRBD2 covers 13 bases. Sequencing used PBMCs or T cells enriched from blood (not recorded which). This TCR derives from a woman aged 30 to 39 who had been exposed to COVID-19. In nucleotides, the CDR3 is TGTGCCACCAGTGAGGGGGGACTAGCGGGGACTTATACGCAGTATTTT. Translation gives CATSEGGLAGTYTQYF.